Following are 13 T cell receptor beta chains from one sample sequenced in a study of CD8+ T cells in alopecia areata. RNA extraction and reverse transcription yielded cDNA as sequencing template. Profiling relied on immunoSEQ multiplex PCR, and the TCRdb table lists in-frame clones only, not all of them. The sample lists hundreds of thousands of clones, about two thirds occurring once. The sample here was CD4+ T cells sorted from blood, taken at week 0. These receptors were taken from a human donor with alopecia areata.

The J gene is TRBJ1-1, the V gene TRBV30; D gene unclear. The ends were cut back, 2 bases at V and 10 bases at J, with 14 bases in the middle. In germline, CDR1 is GTSNPN, CDR2 SVGIG (reference sequence). This CDR3 has 12 amino acids. CDR3 bases: TGTGCCTGGAGTCCCGAGTTTTGGGGAGCTTTCTTT. It codes for CAWSPEFWGAFF.

Concerning this clone itself: Other DNA sequences in the same sample also yield this CDR3. The chain is built from TRBV29-1 and TRBJ1-1, with TRBD1 as a possible D gene (6 bases). V lost 4 bases and J 2 bases, leaving 11 bases between the germline ends. The CDR3 runs 13 residues. Germline CDR1 SQVTM, CDR2 ANQGSEA. For the CDR3, the DNA is TGCAGCGTTGTGAGAGGGGGAAACACTGAAGCTTTCTTT. Protein sequence: CSVVRGGNTEAFF.

J is TRBJ1-6 and V is TRBV30; a weak D match, TRBD1 (5 bases). The CDR3 is 13 amino acids. Germline V gene sequence: CDR1 GTSNPN, CDR2 SVGIG (reference sequence). The V and J ends lost 8 bases and 7 bases respectively, with 15 bases between them. DNA of the CDR3: TGTGCCAGAAGACAGTTTTACAATTCACCCCTCCACTTT. This encodes CARRQFYNSPLHF.

The J gene is TRBJ2-5, the V gene TRBV5-6, with D hard to call. The ends were cut back, 1 base at V and 5 bases at J, with 6 bases in the middle. Germline lookup yields CDR1 SGHDT and CDR2 YYEEEE. The CDR3 length is 12 residues. The CDR3 region has the DNA TGTGCCAGCAGCTTGTTTCGCGAGACCCAGTACTTC. Protein: CASSLFRETQYF.

V is TRBV5-4 and J is TRBJ1-4; D uncertain. The germline V gene encodes CDR1 SGHNT and CDR2 YYREEE (reference sequence). Trimming stripped 4 bases from V and 0 bases from J, with 10 bases between. The CDR3 covers 15 residues. CDR3 sequence (DNA): TGTGCCAGCAGCAACTACAGAGCAACTAATGAAAAACTGTTTTTT. Protein product: CASSNYRATNEKLFF. The full variable domain, its missing parts supplied by reference TRBV5-4 and TRBJ1-4, is ETGVTQSPTHLIKTRGQQVTLRCSSQSGHNTVSWYQQALGQGPQFIFQYYREEENGRGNFPPRFSGLQFPNYSSELNVNALELDDSALYLCASSNYRATNEKLFFGSGTQLSVL.

The chain carries TRBV19 and TRBJ2-7; 8 nucleotides line up with TRBD1. The CDR3 totals 16 residues. Germline V lookup: CDR1 LNHDA, CDR2 SQIVND (reference sequence). V dropped 3 bases and J dropped 1; count of bases not matched to a gene: 8. The CDR3 spells CASSIGTGLASYEQYF. The CDR3 nucleotides read TGTGCCAGTAGTATCGGGACAGGACTTGCATCCTACGAGCAGTACTTC.

The V call is TRBV5-6, the J call TRBJ2-6; the match to TRBD1 covers 7 bases. Germline CDR1 and CDR2: SGHDT and YYEEEE. The CDR3 has 15 amino acids. Trimming at V came to 6 bases and at J to 0 bases, leaving 3 bases not matched to a gene. The chain's CDR3 is CASTTGVSGANVLTF. In nucleotides, the CDR3 is TGTGCCAGCACCACAGGGGTCTCTGGGGCCAACGTCCTGACTTTC.

This chain uses TRBV5-6 with TRBJ2-1; 8 nucleotides align to TRBD2. V gave up 0 bases and J gave up 2 bases; unmatched junction bases: 4. The CDR3 is 16 amino acids. Germline-derived CDR1 and CDR2 are SGHDT and YYEEEE. The CDR3: CASSLDRGGAYNEQFF. The CDR3 DNA reads TGTGCCAGCAGCTTGGACCGGGGGGGCGCCTACAATGAGCAGTTCTTC.

As concerns this clone: One junction end does not reproduce the germline sequence, and a read error may be involved. V gene TRBV7-7 combines with J gene TRBJ2-5; D is uncertain. Germline CDR1 SSHAT, CDR2 FNYEAQ (reference sequence). CDR3 length: 14 residues. CDR3 protein: CASSPVRVGETQYF. CDR3 DNA sequence: TGTGCTAGCAGCCCAGTTCGGGTGGGAGAGACCCAGTACTTC.

Concerning this clone itself: The sample carries other DNA sequences with the same CDR3. The chain joins TRBV18 to TRBJ2-5, with D possibly TRBD2 on 6 matching bases. The CDR3 spans 13 residues. CDR1 is KGHSH, CDR2 LQKENI, per germline. The ends were cut back, 2 bases at V and 2 bases at J, with 6 bases in the middle. The CDR3 nucleotides are TGTGCCAGCTCACCAGGGGGGCAAGAGACCCAGTACTTC. Translated, it gives CASSPGGQETQYF.

The DNA of the CDR3 is TGCAGCGCCAAGAGAGGAGGGGACTTCGGAAAACTGTTTTTT. It codes for CSAKRGGDFGKLFF. The gene calls are TRBV29-1 and TRBJ1-4; D might be TRBD1 (5 bases). V was shortened by 7 bases and J by 10 bases, with 22 bases between the two germline ends. The CDR3 consists of 14 residues. The V gene's germline CDR1 is SQVTM and CDR2 ANQGSEA.

V is TRBV7-2 and J is TRBJ2-4; D is uncertain. This CDR3 comprises 16 residues. Germline V CDR1 and CDR2: SGHTA, FQGNSA. The V and J ends lost 3 bases and 0 bases respectively, with 12 bases between them. CDR3 nucleotide sequence: TGTGCCAGCAGCTTTGATCCACCTCTAGCCAAAAACATTCAGTACTTC. This encodes CASSFDPPLAKNIQYF.

J is TRBJ2-2 and V is TRBV11-3; TRBD1 agrees at 8 bases. Per germline, CDR1 SGHNT and CDR2 YENEEA. This CDR3 contains 17 residues. V was clipped by 4 bases and J by 6 bases; unmatched bases: 13. The CDR3 sequence is CASSSPGQEFRAGELFF. For the CDR3, the DNA is TGTGCCAGCAGCTCCCCGGGACAGGAGTTTCGTGCCGGGGAGCTGTTTTTT.